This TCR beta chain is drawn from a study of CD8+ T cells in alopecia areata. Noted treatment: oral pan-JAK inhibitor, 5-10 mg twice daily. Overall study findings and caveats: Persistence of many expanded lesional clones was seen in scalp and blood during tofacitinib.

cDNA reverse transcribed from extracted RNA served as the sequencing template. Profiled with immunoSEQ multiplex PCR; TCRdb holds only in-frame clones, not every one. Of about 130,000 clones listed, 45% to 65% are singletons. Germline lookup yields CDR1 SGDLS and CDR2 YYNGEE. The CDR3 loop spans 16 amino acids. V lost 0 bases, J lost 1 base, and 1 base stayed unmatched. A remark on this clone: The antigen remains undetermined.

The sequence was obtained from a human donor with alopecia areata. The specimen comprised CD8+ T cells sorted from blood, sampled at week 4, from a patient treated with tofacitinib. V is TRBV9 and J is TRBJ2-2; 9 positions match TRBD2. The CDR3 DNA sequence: TGTGCCAGCAGCGTAGCGCGGGGGGGGAACACCGGGGAGCTGTTTTTT. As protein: CASSVARGGNTGELFF.